This T cell receptor (beta chain) came from a study of molecular identifiers for immune sequencing clone quantification. In regard to this clonotype: Its antigen is unidentified.

Library preparation followed earlier protocols using designated TCR primers. TCRdb processed the PCR reads anew with MiXCR; each CDR3 protein has one entry. This sample has approximately 590,000 distinct CDR3 sequences, with 25% found just once. With V trimmed by 3 bases and J by 6 bases, 10 bases remained unmatched. The CDR3 spans 16 residues. Germline CDR1 reads KGHSH; CDR2 reads LQKENI. Study-wide results and caveats: Clones above 20 RNA copies contained over 97% of effector molecules but under 1% of naive ones.

The TCR sequence derives from a human donor in good health. Some libraries in this study had Jurkat cell RNA spiked in. The chain combines TRBV18 with TRBJ1-5, with 8 bases aligning to TRBD1. The sample taken for sequencing was naive CD8+ T cells from blood, with Jurkat cell RNA spiked in. Subset here: FACS-sorted CD8+CD4-CCR7+CD45RA+ naive T cells. The CDR3 loop is CASSPSDRGTFQPQHF. The CDR3 coding sequence is TGTGCCAGCTCACCTTCTGACAGGGGCACTTTTCAGCCCCAGCATTTT.